The 26 T cell receptor beta chains below all came from one sample that was sequenced in a study of shared clonotypes between healthy human individuals (dated by TCRdb to 2018 to 2021). The library was made by the immunoSEQ multiplex PCR assay. TCRdb carries this immuneACCESS record with in-frame sequences only. Its versions omit some clonotypes, under half of them owing to an unresolved V gene in the studies checked, with the rest unexplained. Recorded for this sample are roughly 1,000,000 clones; about 84% of them occurred a single time. The biggest ten clones account for 0.4% to 0.55% of the sample. What was sequenced was memory CD4+ T cells from PBMCs. The sample's cell subset or site label, in plain terms: CD45RA-negative fraction. The receptors stem from a man between 18 and 29 years old in good health. Some clones in this sample may be carry-over from other donors' samples.

A word on this clone: The same CDR3 can be traced to other DNA sequences in this sample. The chain combines TRBV7-2 with TRBJ2-5, with D possibly called TRBD1 or TRBD2 (6 bases each). CDR3 length: 13 amino acids. With 3 bases removed from V and 5 bases from J, the gap between germline ends came to 10 bases. The germline CDR1 and CDR2 sequences are SGHTA and FQGNSA. The CDR3 region is CASSFWGAETQYF. CDR3 coding DNA: TGTGCCAGCAGCTTTTGGGGGGCGGAGACCCAGTACTTC. Full variable domain (outside the CDR3, taken from reference TRBV7-2 and TRBJ2-5): GAGVSQSPSNKVTEKGKDVELRCDPISGHTALYWYRQSLGQGLEFLIYFQGNSAPDKSGLPSDRFSAERTGGSVSTLTIQRTQQEDSAVYLCASSFWGAETQYFGPGTRLLVL.

The rearrangement joins TRBV25-1 to TRBJ1-1, with TRBD1 matching over 7 bases. The CDR3 has 14 residues. Germline-derived CDR1 and CDR2 are MGHDK and SYGVNS. Unmatched junction bases numbered 4, after V lost 3 bases and J lost 3 bases. The CDR3 DNA sequence: TGTGCCAGCAGTGATCTACAGGGGTACACTGAAGCTTTCTTT. Translating gives CASSDLQGYTEAFF.

In nucleotides, the CDR3 is TGTGCCTGGAGTGGGGCAGGAGAAAACATTCAGTACTTC. Residues: CAWSGAGENIQYF. The rearrangement uses TRBV30 and TRBJ2-4; D ambiguous. CDR1 and CDR2 from the germline V gene are GTSNPN and SVGIG (reference sequence). Between the trimmed V and J ends, which lost 1 base and 5 bases, there was a span of 9 bases. This CDR3 has 13 amino acids.

The rearrangement uses TRBV5-1 and TRBJ1-3, with 8 bases matching TRBD1. V shed 3 bases and J 0 bases; nucleotides not matched to a gene: 5. CDR1 and CDR2 (germline): SGHRS, YFSETQ. This CDR3 spans 16 amino acids. CDR3 bases: TGCGCCAGCAGCTACTGGACAGGGACCTCTGGAAACACCATATATTTT. This codes for CASSYWTGTSGNTIYF.

This clone came up a few times. This chain joins TRBV25-1 and TRBJ1-2; 7 bases agree with TRBD1. The CDR3 contains 14 residues. Trimming cost V 5 bases and J 3 bases; bases outside gene matches: 6. Germline-derived CDR1 and CDR2 are MGHDK and SYGVNS. DNA of the CDR3: TGTGCCAGCAGTTGGACAGGTCGGGACTATGGCTACACCTTC. It codes for CASSWTGRDYGYTF.

CDR3 sequence reads: CASSLEITGELFF. In nucleotides, the CDR3 is TGTGCCAGCAGCTTAGAAATTACCGGGGAGCTGTTTTTT. The chain is built from TRBV7-2 and TRBJ2-2; D gene unclear. Germline assignment: CDR1 SGHTA and CDR2 FQGNSA. V was pared by 1 base and J by 5 bases, with 5 bases between. The CDR3 is 13 amino acids.

Concerning this clone itself: This may come from a read error, since a much larger clone is one base off. The chain is built from TRBV7-3 and TRBJ2-2; D remains ambiguous. Deletions cut 0 bases from V and 1 base from J, with 3 bases between. Per germline, CDR1 SGHTA and CDR2 FQGTGA. This CDR3 has 14 amino acids. CDR3: CASSLTRNTGELFF. CDR3 nucleotide sequence: TGTGCCAGCAGCTTAACCAGGAACACCGGGGAGCTGTTTTTT.

The chain links TRBV28 to TRBJ1-5; possible D gene TRBD1, 5 bases. CDR1 and CDR2 from the germline V gene are MDHEN and SYDVKM. V lost 6 bases and J 6 bases, leaving 12 bases between the germline ends. The CDR3 spans 13 residues. The DNA for the CDR3 is TGTGCCAGCAGACGGGACTTGAGTCAGCCCCAGCATTTT. Translated: CASRRDLSQPQHF.

The chain links TRBV28 to TRBJ1-5, with D tentatively TRBD1 (5 bases). There are 15 residues in the CDR3. V was trimmed by 5 bases and J by 2 bases, leaving 13 bases between them. Germline CDR1 is MDHEN and CDR2 is SYDVKM. Here the CDR3 DNA reads TGTGCCAGCAGTATCGGACACGGAGGCAATCAGCCCCAGCATTTT. It is translated as CASSIGHGGNQPQHF.

This clone came up once. The rearrangement joins TRBV4-1 to TRBJ1-4; the D gene is possibly TRBD1 (6 bases). From germline, CDR1 is MGHRA and CDR2 YSYEKL. The CDR3 runs 17 residues. V was clipped by 4 bases and J by 3 bases, with 18 bases between them. CDR3: CASSLTSGVMANEKLFF. CDR3 nucleotides: TGCGCCAGCAGCCTGACCTCAGGGGTTATGGCTAATGAAAAACTGTTTTTT.

The gene calls are TRBV11-2 and TRBJ1-1; 10 bases match TRBD1. The length of the CDR3 is 19 residues. CDR1 is SGHAT and CDR2 is FQNNGV in the germline V gene. V was pared by 1 base and J by 4 bases, with 15 bases of the junction left unmatched. CDR3 loop: CASSLGIWGQGPRVTEAFF. Here the CDR3 DNA reads TGTGCCAGCAGCTTAGGGATATGGGGACAGGGGCCAAGAGTCACTGAAGCTTTCTTT.

V gene TRBV25-1 combines with J gene TRBJ2-3; possibly TRBD2 for D (6 bases). V lost 4 bases and J 3 bases, leaving 11 bases between the germline ends. Germline-derived CDR1 and CDR2 are MGHDK and SYGVNS. The CDR3 runs to 14 residues. This CDR3 reads CASSALAETDTQYF. The DNA of the CDR3 is TGTGCCAGCAGTGCACTAGCAGAAACAGATACGCAGTATTTT.

CDR3 DNA: TGCGCCAGCAGCCTAGCACAGGGGGCGGACGAGCAGTACTTC. Protein: CASSLAQGADEQYF. The chain employs TRBV5-1 and TRBJ2-7, with 9 positions matching TRBD1. The CDR3 is 14 amino acids. The V and J ends lost 4 bases and 5 bases, in that order; junction bases with no gene match: 7. The germline V gene has CDR1 SGHRS and CDR2 YFSETQ.

This clone appeared many times. The chain carries TRBV19 and TRBJ1-3; D perhaps matches TRBD1 (5 bases). The CDR3 spans 13 residues. V was clipped by 6 bases and J by 4 bases, with 10 bases between them. Germline-derived CDR1 and CDR2 are LNHDA and SQIVND (reference sequence). The DNA for the CDR3 is TGTGCCAGTAGCCCGAGGGGCGGAAACACCATATATTTT. Protein: CASSPRGGNTIYF.

This chain joins TRBV6-5 and TRBJ2-5; 9 bases are a match to TRBD2. This CDR3 spans 16 amino acids. From germline, CDR1 is MNHEY and CDR2 SVGAGI. V gave up 6 bases and J gave up 4 bases; unmatched junction bases: 12. The CDR3 sequence is CASRYGLSGGRETQYF. The DNA of the CDR3 is TGTGCCAGCAGGTACGGACTAAGCGGGGGGCGAGAGACCCAGTACTTC.

As DNA, the CDR3 is TGTGCCAGCAGCCAAGATAAAGGCTACCGAAGCACAGATACGCAGTATTTT. Its translation is CASSQDKGYRSTDTQYF. J is TRBJ2-3 and V is TRBV4-2; no clear D. The germline V and J ends were trimmed by 0 bases and 0 bases, with 13 bases remaining between them. The CDR3 has 17 residues. The germline V gene encodes CDR1 LGHNA and CDR2 YNFKEQ.

This chain uses TRBV2 with TRBJ2-6; TRBD2 matches at 11 bases. Germline lookup yields CDR1 SNHLY and CDR2 FYNNEI. V shed 4 bases, J shed 4 bases, and the junction held 9 bases outside the gene matches. This CDR3 has 18 amino acids. The CDR3, as DNA: TGTGCCAGCAGTGCAAGGCTAGCGGGAGGATCGGGGGCCAACGTCCTGACTTTC. The encoded protein is CASSARLAGGSGANVLTF.

This clone has just a few counts. CDR3 nucleotides: TGTGCCAGCAGCTTATACGGGACAGGGGGGAGAGATACGCAGTATTTT. Residues: CASSLYGTGGRDTQYF. The chain couples TRBV7-3 to TRBJ2-3; TRBD1 aligns across 11 bases. Germline V gene sequence: CDR1 SGHTA, CDR2 FQGTGA. With V trimmed by 2 bases and J by 5 bases, 6 bases remained unmatched. The CDR3 runs 16 residues.

This clone was counted only a few times. In nucleotides, the CDR3 is TGCGCCAGCAGCTTGATCGGGCAAGAGACCCAGTACTTC. Amino acids: CASSLIGQETQYF. This chain links TRBV5-1 with TRBJ2-5; no firm D call. The V and J ends lost 1 base and 2 bases respectively, with 6 bases between them. This CDR3 has 13 amino acids. Germline V gene sequence: CDR1 SGHRS, CDR2 YFSETQ.

This clone was counted at least ten times. V gene TRBV9 combines with J gene TRBJ2-1; D possibly matches TRBD1 or TRBD2 (5 bases each). This CDR3 has 14 amino acids. Germline values: CDR1 SGDLS, CDR2 YYNGEE. The V end was cut by 0 bases, the J end by 2 bases, with 6 bases between. The CDR3 nucleotides read TGTGCCAGCAGCGTAGGGGACCCCTACAATGAGCAGTTCTTC. Its protein is CASSVGDPYNEQFF.

CDR3 protein: CSGSTVSYNEQFF. DNA of the CDR3: TGCAGCGGCTCGACAGTTTCCTACAATGAGCAGTTCTTC. The rearrangement joins TRBV29-1 to TRBJ2-1, with a tentative D call TRBD1 (5 bases). This CDR3 has 13 residues. Germline loops: CDR1 SQVTM, CDR2 ANQGSEA. Trimming shortened V by 7 bases and J by 1 base, and 11 bases separated the two germline ends.

This clone was counted once. The rearrangement links TRBV5-1 to TRBJ2-6; D is unclear. Per germline, CDR1 SGHRS and CDR2 YFSETQ. V lost 4 bases, J lost 4 bases, and 12 bases lay in between. The CDR3 sequence is 15 residues long. The CDR3 DNA sequence: TGCGCCAGCAGCCCTCTAGGGCCCGGGGCCAACGTCCTGACTTTC. Encoded protein: CASSPLGPGANVLTF. The entire variable domain, with the rest obtained from reference TRBV5-1 and TRBJ2-6, is as follows: KAGVTQTPRYLIKTRGQQVTLSCSPISGHRSVSWYQQTPGQGLQFLFEYFSETQRNKGNFPGRFSGRQFSNSRSEMNVSTLELGDSALYLCASSPLGPGANVLTFGAGSRLTVL.

The V and J genes are TRBV30 and TRBJ2-2; no clear D gene. Per germline, CDR1 GTSNPN and CDR2 SVGIG (reference sequence). The CDR3 totals 15 residues. With 2 bases removed from V and 3 bases from J, the gap between germline ends came to 13 bases. The CDR3 reads CAWSPSTGYTGELFF. In DNA form, the CDR3 reads TGTGCCTGGAGTCCGTCTACCGGGTACACCGGGGAGCTGTTTTTT. Variable domain in full (rest from reference TRBV30 and TRBJ2-2): SQTIHQWPATLVQPVGSPLSLECTVEGTSNPNLYWYRQAAGRGLQLLFYSVGIGQISSEVPQNLSASRPQDRQFILSSKKLLLSDSGFYLCAWSPSTGYTGELFFGEGSRLTVL.

The chain's CDR3 is CASSSSGKNYEQYF. The CDR3 DNA follows: TGCGCCAGCAGCTCAAGCGGGAAAAACTACGAGCAGTACTTC. This chain joins TRBV5-1 and TRBJ2-7; 7 nucleotides align to TRBD2. CDR1 and CDR2 from the germline V gene are SGHRS and YFSETQ. Germline trimming cut 3 bases from V and 3 bases from J; bases unmatched to any gene: 6. The CDR3 is 14 amino acids.

In DNA form, the CDR3 reads TGTGCCAGCAGCGTAGTCGGGACAGGGGGAGAGACCCAGTACTTC. Its protein is CASSVVGTGGETQYF. The rearrangement uses TRBV9 and TRBJ2-5, with 11 bases aligning to TRBD1. Trimming at V came to 0 bases and at J to 4 bases, leaving 2 bases not matched to a gene. The germline V gene encodes CDR1 SGDLS and CDR2 YYNGEE. The CDR3 is made up of 15 amino acids.

This chain connects TRBV29-1 to TRBJ2-7, with D possibly TRBD1 on 5 matching bases. The CDR3 consists of 13 residues. Per germline, CDR1 SQVTM and CDR2 ANQGSEA. V was clipped by 6 bases and J by 6 bases, with 18 bases between them. Written as DNA, the CDR3 is TGCAGCGTGGTGGGGCCCACGCGGTCCGAGCAGTACTTC. Translating it yields CSVVGPTRSEQYF.